This T cell receptor beta chain was recovered during a study of shared clonotypes between healthy human individuals. The protocol was immunoSEQ multiplex PCR, while the TCRdb copy is restricted to in-frame clones and leaves out a portion. The repertoire consists of about 2.3 million clones, with under 95% occurring once and the leading ten covering 0.37%. The germline V gene has CDR1 MNHEY and CDR2 SVGAGI. CDR3 length: 15 amino acids. The ends were cut back, 7 bases at V and 1 base at J, with 16 bases in the middle. The receptor comes from a young man in good health. Some clones in this sample may be carry-over from other donors' samples. The sequenced sample consisted of naive CD4+ T cells from PBMCs. Subset of the sample: CD45RA+ positively selected. The chain recombines TRBV6-5 with TRBJ2-5; D unresolved. The CDR3 reads CASTLSYLTQETQYF. The CDR3, as DNA: TGTGCCAGCACCCTATCCTATCTAACCCAAGAGACCCAGTACTTC.